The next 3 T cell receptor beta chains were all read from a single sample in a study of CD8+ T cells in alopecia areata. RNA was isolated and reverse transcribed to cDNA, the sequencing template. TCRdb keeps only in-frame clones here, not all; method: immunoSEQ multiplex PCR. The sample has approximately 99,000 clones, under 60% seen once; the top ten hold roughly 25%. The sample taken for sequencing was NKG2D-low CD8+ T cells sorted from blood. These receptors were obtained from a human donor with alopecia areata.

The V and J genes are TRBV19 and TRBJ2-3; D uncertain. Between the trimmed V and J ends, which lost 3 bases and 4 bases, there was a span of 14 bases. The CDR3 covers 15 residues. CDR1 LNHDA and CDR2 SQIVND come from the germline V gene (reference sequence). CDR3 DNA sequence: TGTGCCAGTAGTATCGGTTTGGGTGTCGCAGATACGCAGTATTTT. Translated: CASSIGLGVADTQYF.

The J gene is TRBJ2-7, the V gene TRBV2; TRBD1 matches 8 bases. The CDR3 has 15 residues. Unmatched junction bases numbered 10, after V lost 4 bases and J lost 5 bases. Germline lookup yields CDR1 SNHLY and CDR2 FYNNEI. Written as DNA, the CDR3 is TGTGCCAGCAGTGGACGGCAGGGGGCTTTTCACGAGCAGTACTTC. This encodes CASSGRQGAFHEQYF. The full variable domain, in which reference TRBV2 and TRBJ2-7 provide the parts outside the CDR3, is EPEVTQTPSHQVTQMGQEVILRCVPISNHLYFYWYRQILGQKVEFLVSFYNNEISEKSEIFDDQFSVERPDGSNFTLKIRSTKLEDSAMYFCASSGRQGAFHEQYFGPGTRLTVT.

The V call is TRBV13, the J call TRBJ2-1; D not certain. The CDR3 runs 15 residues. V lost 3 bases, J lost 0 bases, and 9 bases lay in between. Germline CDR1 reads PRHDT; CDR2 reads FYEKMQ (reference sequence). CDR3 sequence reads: CASSFVAASYNEQFF. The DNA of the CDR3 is TGTGCCAGCAGCTTCGTTGCGGCCTCCTACAATGAGCAGTTCTTC.